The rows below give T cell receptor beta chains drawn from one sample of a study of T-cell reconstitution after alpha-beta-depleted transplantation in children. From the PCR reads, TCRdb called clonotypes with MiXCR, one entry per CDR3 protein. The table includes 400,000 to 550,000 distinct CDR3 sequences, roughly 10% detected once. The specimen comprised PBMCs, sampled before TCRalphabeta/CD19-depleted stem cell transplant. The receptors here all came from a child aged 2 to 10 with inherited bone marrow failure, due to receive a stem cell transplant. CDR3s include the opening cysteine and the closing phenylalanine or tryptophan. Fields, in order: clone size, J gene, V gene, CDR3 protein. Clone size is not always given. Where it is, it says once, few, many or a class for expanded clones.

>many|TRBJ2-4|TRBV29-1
CSVVDSEAKNIQYF
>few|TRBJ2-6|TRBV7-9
CASSVDAPTGTGPNVLTF
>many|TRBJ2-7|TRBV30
CAWSSAYEQYF
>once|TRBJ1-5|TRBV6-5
CASSQQGGQPQHF
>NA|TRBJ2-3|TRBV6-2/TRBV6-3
CASSQLRTAQYF
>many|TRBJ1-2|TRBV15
CATSRDQGDGYTF
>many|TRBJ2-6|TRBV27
CASTFRAGSSGANVLTF
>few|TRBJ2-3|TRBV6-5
CASSYGGVDTQYF
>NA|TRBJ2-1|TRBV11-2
CDSSLELFRDNEQFF
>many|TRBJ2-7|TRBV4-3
CASSQARDRVYEQYF
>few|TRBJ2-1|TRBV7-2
CASSLYPGRLDNEQFF
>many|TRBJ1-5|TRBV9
CASSARGLDQPQHF
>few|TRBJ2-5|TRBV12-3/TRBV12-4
CASSLHIHQETQYF
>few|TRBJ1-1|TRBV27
CASSFSALMNTEAFF
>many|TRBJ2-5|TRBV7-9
CASSLRVRTSGSRETQYF
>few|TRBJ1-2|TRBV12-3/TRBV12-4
CASSPNGGLSYGYTF
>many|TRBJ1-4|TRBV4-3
CASSQDVAGLYNEKLFF
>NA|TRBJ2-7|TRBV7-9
CASSPWDRGAHEQYF
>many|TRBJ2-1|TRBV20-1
CSASYPPGVHNEQFF
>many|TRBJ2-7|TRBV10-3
CAISETILGLTGGVYEQYF
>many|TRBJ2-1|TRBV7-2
CASSSRQAGVMINEQFF
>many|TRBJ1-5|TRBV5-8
CASSFAVRNQPQHF
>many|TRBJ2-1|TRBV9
CASSLTGLKNNEQFF
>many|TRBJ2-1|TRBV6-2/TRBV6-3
CASSQYTGWGDNEQFF
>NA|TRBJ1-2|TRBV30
CAGDREWAYGYTF
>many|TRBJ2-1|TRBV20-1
CSASSSGRRLNYNEQFF
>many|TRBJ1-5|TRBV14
CASSQEGQPQHF
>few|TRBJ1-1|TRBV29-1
CSVTNEGGTEAFF
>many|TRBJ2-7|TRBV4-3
CASSPRLAGGSEQYF
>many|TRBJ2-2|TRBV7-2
CASRQITTGAGELFF
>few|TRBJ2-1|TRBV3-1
CASSGPGTSGRGGSYNEQFF
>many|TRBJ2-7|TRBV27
CASRPGQTYEQYF
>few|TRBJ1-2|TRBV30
CACNTPGEFYGYTF
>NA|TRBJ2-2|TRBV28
CASSFSSGMVAGELFF
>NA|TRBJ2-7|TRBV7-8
CASSSATSGSSYEQYF
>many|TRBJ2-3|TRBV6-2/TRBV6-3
CASSYGREGRSTDTQYF
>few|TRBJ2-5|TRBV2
CASCSLTGGYETQYF
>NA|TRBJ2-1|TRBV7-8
CASSFRTGPYNEQFF
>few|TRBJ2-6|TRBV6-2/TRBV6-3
CASSYSYRAQRGANVLTF
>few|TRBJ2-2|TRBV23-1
CASNKRPQEGTGELFF
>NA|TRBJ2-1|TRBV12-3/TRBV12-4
CASSSWRHNEQFF
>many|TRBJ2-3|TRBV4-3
CASSLLTGVADTQYF
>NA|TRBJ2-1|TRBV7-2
CASNLGLAGVYEQFF
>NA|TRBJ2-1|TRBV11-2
CASSLTSGTHEQFF
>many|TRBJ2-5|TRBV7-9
CASSLVAVIQETQYF
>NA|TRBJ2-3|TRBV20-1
CSARALTGGWPDTQYF
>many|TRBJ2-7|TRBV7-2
CASSRLAGGLYEQYF
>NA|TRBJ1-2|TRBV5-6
CASSRGGIYGYTF
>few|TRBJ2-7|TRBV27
CASRTGGVTEQYF